Each of the 32 T cell receptor beta chains below was sequenced from the same sample in a study of Graves' ophthalmopathy and Graves' hyperthyroidism. Amplifying from RNA transcripts, the study obtained TCR beta CDR3 regions. The authors performed first-round RT-PCR with HTBI primers and then a second-round multiplex PCR. TCRdb reprocessed the multiplex PCR reads with MiXCR, giving one entry per CDR3 protein. There are about 390,000 distinct CDR3 sequences in the sample; 17% occur only once, and about 2.4% lies in the top ten. Sequenced material: peripheral blood. The receptors were sampled from an adult woman with stable Graves' hyperthyroidism.

V is TRBV6-2 or TRBV6-3 and J is TRBJ2-7, with TRBD1 identical over 7 bases. The CDR3 is made up of 18 amino acids. Trimming removed 2 bases from V and 3 bases from J; junction bases left unmatched: 16. Per the germline V gene, CDR1 is MNHEY and CDR2 is SVGEGT. CDR3 bases: TGTGCCAGCAGTTACCTTAGACTCCTGGGACAGCCGGACTACGAGCAGTACTTC. Amino acid sequence: CASSYLRLLGQPDYEQYF.

This clonotype was observed at least ten times. The CDR3 DNA reads as TGTGCCAGCAGGACTAGCGGACAGATAGAGACCCAGTACTTC. It encodes CASRTSGQIETQYF. The genes are TRBV12-3 or TRBV12-4 and TRBJ2-5, with TRBD2 matching 9 bases. The CDR3 is 14 residues long. The V gene end was trimmed by 6 bases and the J gene end by 4 bases; junction bases not matched to a gene: 6.

In its sample, this clonotype was seen many times. In nucleotides, the CDR3 is TGCGCCACCGACCGGGGCTTGGGGAACATTCAGTACTTC. Residues: CATDRGLGNIQYF. This chain uses TRBV10-2 with TRBJ2-4; D is tentatively TRBD1 or TRBD2 (5 bases each). Deletions cut 10 bases from V and 7 bases from J, with 17 bases between. Germline-derived CDR1 and CDR2 are WSHSY and SAAADI. The CDR3 sequence is 13 residues long.

This chain uses TRBV5-6 with TRBJ2-4, with 8 bases lining up with TRBD1. Germline V gives CDR1 SGHDT, CDR2 YYEEEE. The CDR3 has 13 residues. V lost 4 bases and J lost 3; bases outside the gene matches: 0. CDR3 nucleotide sequence: TGTGCCAGCAGCGGGACAGGCAAAAACATTCAGTACTTC. This gives the protein CASSGTGKNIQYF.

This clonotype was seen repeatedly, ten times or more. V usage is TRBV6-1 and J usage is TRBJ2-5; D gene ambiguous. CDR3 length: 12 amino acids. V lost 5 bases to trimming and J lost 5 bases, with 9 bases between them. From germline, CDR1 is MNHNS and CDR2 SASEGT. The DNA for the CDR3 is TGTGCCAGCAGTTTCCAAAGGGAGACCCAGTACTTC. Translated: CASSFQRETQYF.

For the CDR3, the DNA is TGTGCCAGCGGCACTCGGGACTACCTCCTGACGCAGTATTTT. Protein sequence: CASGTRDYLLTQYF. The J gene is TRBJ2-3, the V gene TRBV6-2 or TRBV6-3, with 7 bases lining up with TRBD2. The CDR3 runs to 14 residues. The V gene end was trimmed by 8 bases and the J gene end by 9 bases; junction bases not matched to a gene: 14. The germline gives CDR1 MNHEY, CDR2 SVGEGT.

Remarks on this clonotype: A clone one base away is much larger, so this may be a read error. This sequence joins TRBV11-2 and TRBJ2-2; D is possibly TRBD2 (5 bases). The CDR3 runs to 16 residues. Germline V CDR1 and CDR2: SGHAT, FQNNGV. The CDR3 bases are TGTGCCAGCAGCTTTTCTAATCCTGGAGGTCCCGGGGAGCTGTGTTTT. Amino acids: CASSFSNPGGPGELCF. Based on the CDR3 plus reference TRBV11-2 and TRBJ2-2, the full variable domain is EAGVAQSPRYKIIEKRQSVAFWCNPISGHATLYWYQQILGQGPKLLIQFQNNGVVDDSQLPKDRFSAERLKGVDSTLKIQPAKLEDSAVYLCASSFSNPGGPGELCFGEGSRLTVL.

The chain uses TRBV6-1 and TRBJ2-7; D call uncertain. Germline-derived CDR1 and CDR2 are MNHNS and SASEGT. This CDR3 is 14 amino acids long. The V end lost 1 base, the J end lost 0 bases, and 7 bases lay between the germline ends. CDR3 amino acids: CASSEESTSYEQYF. In DNA, the CDR3 is TGTGCCAGCAGTGAAGAAAGCACCTCCTACGAGCAGTACTTC.

With regard to this clonotype: A single base separates this from a much larger clone, so it may be a read error. V gene TRBV29-1 combines with J gene TRBJ2-7, with D possibly matching TRBD1 (6 bases). Trimming stripped 1 base from V and 3 bases from J, with 7 bases between. CDR3 length: 12 residues. CDR1 and CDR2 from the germline V gene are SQVTM and ANQGSEA. Here the CDR3 reads CSVEGDIYEQYF. Here the CDR3 DNA reads TGCAGCGTTGAAGGGGACATCTACGAGCAGTACTTC.

This clonotype has a count of ten or more. This chain's CDR3 is CATSSGRGPNIGEQYF. The CDR3 DNA sequence: TGTGCCACCTCGTCGGGGCGGGGGCCCAACATCGGCGAGCAGTACTTC. The gene calls are TRBV19 and TRBJ2-7, with D perhaps TRBD2 (7 bases). The CDR3 has 16 amino acids. The V end was cut by 10 bases, the J end by 6 bases, with 28 bases between. Germline lookup yields CDR1 LNHDA and CDR2 SQIVND (reference sequence).

This clonotype was seen ten or more times. The chain joins TRBV20-1 to TRBJ2-2, with 7 bases matching TRBD1. V lost 0 bases to trimming and J lost 5 bases; unmatched junction nucleotides: 18. The CDR3 has 19 residues. CDR1 and CDR2 from the germline V gene are DFQATT and SNEGSKA (reference sequence). The chain's CDR3 is CSARDNHRRTGGGTGELFF. The CDR3 bases are TGCAGTGCTAGAGACAACCACCGGAGGACAGGTGGGGGAACCGGGGAGCTGTTTTTT.

This clonotype was recorded many times. The DNA for the CDR3 is TGTGCCAGCAGTATGACAGGGATCTACGAGCAGTACTTC. Its translation is CASSMTGIYEQYF. V is TRBV6-5 and J is TRBJ2-7; 7 positions match TRBD1. Germline V gene sequence: CDR1 MNHEY, CDR2 SVGAGI. The length of the CDR3 is 13 residues. V lost 5 bases, J lost 3 bases, and 4 bases stayed unmatched.

On this clonotype: A much larger clone is a single base away; this may be a read error. This rearrangement joins TRBV6-5 to TRBJ2-2; a possible D gene is TRBD2 (5 bases). In germline, CDR1 is MNHEY, CDR2 SVGAGI. V was trimmed by 4 bases and J by 4 bases, leaving 13 bases between them. The CDR3 contains 15 residues. The CDR3 nucleotides read TGTGCCAGCAGTTCTAGACCGGCGGGCACCGGGGAGCTGTTTTTT. Amino acids: CASSSRPAGTGELFF.

Ten or more counts support this clonotype. This chain joins TRBV11-2 and TRBJ1-1; D not resolved. V lost 4 bases and J lost 5, with 11 bases in between. CDR3 length: 13 residues. Per the germline V gene, CDR1 is SGHAT and CDR2 is FQNNGV. CDR3 residues: CASSSSRGTEAFF. For the CDR3, the DNA is TGTGCCAGCAGCTCCTCCCGGGGAACTGAAGCTTTCTTT.

This clonotype was recorded many times. The CDR3 region is CASSDRGAAQPQHF. The CDR3 coding sequence is TGTGCCAGCAGTGACAGGGGGGCGGCTCAGCCCCAGCATTTT. The chain carries TRBV2 and TRBJ1-5; 7 bases are a match to TRBD1. CDR1 and CDR2 from the germline V gene are SNHLY and FYNNEI. The CDR3 extends over 14 amino acids. With V trimmed by 3 bases and J by 6 bases, 5 bases remained unmatched.

The chain links TRBV6-5 to TRBJ2-7, with 7 nucleotides matching TRBD1. The J segment lost 6 bases and the V segment lost 0 bases, leaving 5 bases of the junction unmatched. The germline V gene has CDR1 MNHEY and CDR2 SVGAGI. This CDR3 contains 14 residues. The CDR3 is CASSYSTGLREQYF. In DNA form, the CDR3 reads TGTGCCAGCAGTTACTCGACAGGGTTACGCGAGCAGTACTTC.

This clonotype was detected ten times or more. V is TRBV29-1 and J is TRBJ2-7; D not certain. The CDR3 contains 11 residues. Germline V gives CDR1 SQVTM, CDR2 ANQGSEA. Trimming removed 5 bases at V and 4 bases at J, with 9 bases between. CDR3 nucleotide sequence: TGCAGCGTTTTGGAACTTTACGAGCAGTACTTC. It translates to CSVLELYEQYF.

The table lists this clonotype with many counts. The CDR3 DNA reads as TGTGCCAGCAGCCAAGAACACAGGGCCTACGAGCAGTACTTC. Protein product: CASSQEHRAYEQYF. The chain is built from TRBV4-2 and TRBJ2-7; tentatively, D is TRBD1 (6 bases). The V end was cut by 0 bases, the J end by 2 bases, with 8 bases between. The CDR3 is made up of 14 amino acids. Germline V gene lookup returns CDR1 LGHNA and CDR2 YNFKEQ.

This clonotype was counted at least ten times. The chain links TRBV6-2 or TRBV6-3 to TRBJ2-7; a weak D match, TRBD2 (5 bases). Germline CDR1 MNHEY, CDR2 SVGEGT. CDR3 size: 14 residues. The V end lost 6 bases, the J end lost 0 bases, and 12 bases lay between the germline ends. Written as DNA, the CDR3 is TGTGCCAGCAGAAGGACTCGAAACTCCTACGAGCAGTACTTC. It yields the protein CASRRTRNSYEQYF.

This clonotype was seen repeatedly, ten times or more. The chain combines TRBV2 with TRBJ2-2; D unresolved. V was trimmed by 6 bases and J by 3 bases, leaving 11 bases between them. Looked up from germline, CDR1 is SNHLY and CDR2 is FYNNEI. CDR3 length equals 14 residues. CDR3 DNA: TGTGCCAGCAGCCCCCTCCGAGACACCGGGGAGCTGTTTTTT. This encodes CASSPLRDTGELFF.

This clonotype was detected ten times or more. The V call is TRBV6-5, the J call TRBJ1-1; 8 bases are shared with TRBD1. Germline V gives CDR1 MNHEY, CDR2 SVGAGI. J gave up 4 bases and V 6 bases, and 13 bases lay outside the gene matches. The CDR3 extends over 16 amino acids. The CDR3 loop reads CASSSLWTGRSTEAFF. CDR3 DNA: TGTGCCAGCAGCTCCCTTTGGACAGGGCGGTCCACTGAAGCTTTCTTT.

This clonotype has ten or more counts. V is TRBV10-3 and J is TRBJ2-5, with D unresolved. The CDR3 loop spans 11 amino acids. V dropped 3 bases and J dropped 5 bases, with 4 bases sitting between them. The germline CDR1 and CDR2 sequences are ENHRY and SYGVKD. In DNA form, the CDR3 reads TGTGCCATCAGTGAAAGCGAGACCCAGTACTTC. Translated: CAISESETQYF.

This clonotype was observed at least ten times. V is TRBV20-1 and J is TRBJ2-5; 8 bases are shared with TRBD2. There are 13 residues in the CDR3. In germline, CDR1 is DFQATT, CDR2 SNEGSKA (reference sequence). V trimming: 4 bases; J trimming: 2 bases; junction bases outside the gene matches: 3. The CDR3 DNA reads as TGCAGTGCTAACGGGAGGGCGCAAGAGACCCAGTACTTC. This gives the protein CSANGRAQETQYF.

The table lists this clonotype with many counts. The CDR3: CASSLEGGSGYEQYF. As DNA, the CDR3 is TGTGCCAGCAGTTTAGAGGGGGGTTCGGGCTACGAGCAGTACTTC. V usage is TRBV12-3 or TRBV12-4 and J usage is TRBJ2-7, with D perhaps given as TRBD1 or TRBD2 (6 bases each). This CDR3 is built from 15 residues. V was pared by 1 base and J by 3 bases, with 13 bases between.

In this sample, this clonotype turned up many times. The J gene is TRBJ1-2, the V gene TRBV20-1; D remains ambiguous. The germline V and J ends were trimmed by 7 bases and 5 bases, with 8 bases remaining between them. This CDR3 is 10 amino acids long. Germline V lookup: CDR1 DFQATT, CDR2 SNEGSKA (reference sequence). CDR3 loop: CSVGRYGYTF. CDR3 nucleotide sequence: TGCAGTGTTGGCAGATATGGCTACACCTTC.

This clonotype was recorded only once. The rearrangement links TRBV19 to TRBJ2-5; D unclear. Trimming removed 5 bases at V and 5 bases at J, with 9 bases between. CDR3 length: 12 residues. Germline V lookup: CDR1 LNHDA, CDR2 SQIVND (reference sequence). The CDR3 protein is CASSAAQETQYF. The CDR3 region has the DNA TGTGCCAGTAGTGCAGCTCAGGAGACCCAGTACTTC.

This clonotype was observed at least ten times. This chain joins TRBV5-5 and TRBJ1-2, with 7 bases aligning to TRBD1. J lost 2 bases, V lost 3 bases, and 10 bases had no gene match. The length of the CDR3 is 16 residues. Germline-derived CDR1 and CDR2 are SGHKS and YYEKEE (reference sequence). The CDR3, as DNA: TGTGCCAGCAGCTACAGGGGAATCTTCTCCAACTATGGCTACACCTTC. Translation: CASSYRGIFSNYGYTF.

Ten or more counts support this clonotype. This rearrangement joins TRBV11-1 to TRBJ2-2; TRBD1 agrees at 8 bases. The CDR3 covers 16 residues. The V and J ends lost 2 bases and 5 bases, in that order; junction bases with no gene match: 7. Per the germline V gene, CDR1 is SGHAT and CDR2 is FQDESV (reference sequence). The CDR3 sequence: CASSLPGQGRTGELFF. The CDR3 DNA reads TGTGCCAGCAGCTTACCCGGACAGGGCCGGACCGGGGAGCTGTTTTTT. Based on the CDR3 plus reference TRBV11-1 and TRBJ2-2, the full variable domain is EAEVAQSPRYKITEKSQAVAFWCDPISGHATLYWYRQILGQGPELLVQFQDESVVDDSQLPKDRFSAERLKGVDSTLKIQPAELGDSAMYLCASSLPGQGRTGELFFGEGSRLTVL.

This clonotype has a count of ten or more. The genes are TRBV19 and TRBJ1-1, with D perhaps TRBD1 (6 bases). The V end was cut by 3 bases, the J end by 0 bases, with 14 bases between. CDR3 length: 16 residues. Germline V gives CDR1 LNHDA, CDR2 SQIVND (reference sequence). This chain's CDR3 is CASSIAGAIMNTEAFF. The CDR3 region has the DNA TGTGCCAGTAGTATTGCAGGGGCGATTATGAACACTGAAGCTTTCTTT.

Of note for this clonotype: A much larger clone differs from this one at a single base, so this may be a read error. The chain employs TRBV7-9 and TRBJ2-7; 9 nucleotides agree with TRBD2. The V gene's germline CDR1 is SEHNR and CDR2 FQNEAQ (reference sequence). CDR3 size: 13 residues. J gave up 2 bases and V 9 bases, and 5 bases lay outside the gene matches. The CDR3 DNA reads as TGTGCCAGTTGGACTAGCGAAGCCTACGAGCAGTACTTC. Its protein is CASWTSEAYEQYF.

There are many counts of this clonotype. J is TRBJ2-5 and V is TRBV19; D call uncertain. Between the trimmed V and J ends, which lost 5 bases and 4 bases, there was a span of 17 bases. Germline V CDR1 and CDR2: LNHDA, SQIVND (reference sequence). This CDR3 comprises 15 residues. This CDR3 reads CASSFSSSRGETQYF. The CDR3, as DNA: TGTGCCAGTAGTTTCTCGTCGAGCAGAGGAGAGACCCAGTACTTC.

This clonotype was seen many times. The chain recombines TRBV6-1 with TRBJ2-5; TRBD2 aligns across 8 bases. The length of the CDR3 is 16 residues. Germline-derived CDR1 and CDR2 are MNHNS and SASEGT. Trimming at V came to 4 bases and at J to 5 bases, leaving 12 bases not matched to a gene. CDR3: CASSVSPGLVSETQYF. CDR3 DNA: TGTGCCAGCAGTGTCTCCCCGGGACTAGTATCGGAGACCCAGTACTTC.